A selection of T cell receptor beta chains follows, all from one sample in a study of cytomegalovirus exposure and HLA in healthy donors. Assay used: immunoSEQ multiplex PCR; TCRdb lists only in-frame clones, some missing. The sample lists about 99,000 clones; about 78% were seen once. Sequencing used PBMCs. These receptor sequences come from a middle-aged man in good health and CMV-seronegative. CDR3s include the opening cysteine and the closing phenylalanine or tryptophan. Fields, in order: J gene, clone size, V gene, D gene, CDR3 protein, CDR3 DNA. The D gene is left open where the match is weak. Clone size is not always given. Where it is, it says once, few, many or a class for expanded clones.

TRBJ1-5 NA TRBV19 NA CASSLDVRQPQHF TGTGCCAGTAGTCTCGACGTGCGGCAGCCCCAGCATTTT
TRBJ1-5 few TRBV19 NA CASSIKDTSNQPQHF TGTGCCAGTAGTATAAAGGACACCAGCAATCAGCCCCAGCATTTT
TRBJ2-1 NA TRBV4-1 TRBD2 CASSRGGPYNEQFF TGCGCCAGCAGCCGCGGGGGGCCCTACAATGAGCAGTTCTTC
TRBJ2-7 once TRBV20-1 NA CSAEDYEQYF TGCAGTGCTGAGGACTACGAGCAGTACTTC
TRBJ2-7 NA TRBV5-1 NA CASPGQGDYEQYF TGCGCCAGTCCGGGACAAGGGGACTACGAGCAGTACTTC
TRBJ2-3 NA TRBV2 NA CASSEALSGTTDTQYF TGTGCCAGCAGTGAAGCGCTCTCAGGCACCACAGATACGCAGTATTTT
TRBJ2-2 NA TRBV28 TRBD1 CASIDRVLNTGELFF TGTGCCAGCATCGACAGGGTGCTTAACACCGGGGAGCTGTTTTTT
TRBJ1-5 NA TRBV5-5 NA CASSLTGRSNQPQHF TGTGCCAGCAGCTTGACCGGGAGGAGCAATCAGCCCCAGCATTTT
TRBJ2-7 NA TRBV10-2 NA CASSPGVYEQYF TGCGCCAGTTCTCCGGGGGTCTACGAGCAGTACTTC
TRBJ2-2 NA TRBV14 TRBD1 CASSRRGTGAAGELFF TGTGCCAGCAGCCGTCGAGGGACAGGCGCCGCCGGGGAGCTGTTTTTT
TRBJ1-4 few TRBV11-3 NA CAGGRAQDEKLFF TGTGCCGGGGGGAGGGCGCAGGATGAAAAACTGTTTTTT
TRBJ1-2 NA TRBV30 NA CAWSVQWGGYGYTF TGTGCCTGGAGTGTACAGTGGGGGGGCTATGGCTACACCTTC
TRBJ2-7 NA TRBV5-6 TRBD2 CASSLRAGVAGVGEQYF TGTGCCAGCAGCTTAAGGGCCGGCGTAGCGGGAGTCGGTGAGCAGTACTTC
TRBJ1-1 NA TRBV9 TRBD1 CASSVGQGVTEAFF TGTGCCAGCAGCGTAGGACAGGGAGTCACTGAAGCTTTCTTT
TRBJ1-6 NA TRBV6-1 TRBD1 CASSHGGQGERPLHF TGTGCCAGCAGCCACGGGGGACAGGGTGAAAGGCCCCTCCACTTT
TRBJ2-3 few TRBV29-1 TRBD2 CSVEVMAGGTDTQYF TGCAGCGTTGAAGTTATGGCGGGGGGCACAGATACGCAGTATTTT
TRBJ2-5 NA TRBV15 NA CATSRAIELETQYF TGTGCCACCAGCAGAGCAATCGAACTGGAGACCCAGTACTTC
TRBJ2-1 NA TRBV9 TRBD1 CASSGKSRDRGIYNEQFF TGTGCCAGCAGCGGTAAGTCCCGGGACAGGGGAATCTACAATGAGCAGTTCTTC
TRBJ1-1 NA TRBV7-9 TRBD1 CASRGGQGPNTEAFF TGTGCCAGCAGGGGTGGACAGGGACCGAACACTGAAGCTTTCTTT
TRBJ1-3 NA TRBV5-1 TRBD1 CASSLGDRGPLSSGNTIYF TGCGCCAGCAGCTTGGGGGACAGGGGGCCCTTAAGCTCTGGAAACACCATATATTTT
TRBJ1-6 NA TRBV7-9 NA CASSITTDSPLHF TGTGCCAGCAGCATAACCACAGATTCACCCCTCCACTTT
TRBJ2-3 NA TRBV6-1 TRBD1 CASSERSGGPDTQYF TGTGCCAGCAGTGAACGTTCAGGGGGCCCGGATACGCAGTATTTT
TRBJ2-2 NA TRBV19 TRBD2 CASSILLAGEKRAGELFF TGTGCCAGTAGTATACTTTTAGCGGGAGAAAAAAGGGCCGGGGAGCTGTTTTTT